This T cell receptor beta chain was documented in a study of human T cells and chemical hapten exposure. Study as a whole: Per-sample TCR yield variation was attributed mainly to small pooled library volume differences. Overall study results and limits: There was alopecia in the donors, so their immune response may differ from that of healthy people. Higher patch test scores went with higher counts of PT1 expanded TCRs.

In this sample, this clonotype turned up a few times. The antigen remains unidentified. Each CDR3 protein gets one entry after TCRdb re-called the RACE reads with MiXCR. The sample includes approximately 260,000 distinct CDR3 sequences, about 9% seen only once; the top ten take 2% to 3%. Sample time point: pre-sensitization, week 0. Described treatment: therapeutic diphenylcyclopropenone sensitization with weekly scalp DPC. CDR3 size: 14 residues. V dropped 3 bases and J dropped 0 bases, with 12 bases sitting between them. In germline, CDR1 is DFQATT, CDR2 SNEGSKA (reference sequence). This TCR was sampled from a woman between 35 and 50 years old with alopecia areata. Some clones in this sample may be carry-over from other donors' samples. This chain uses TRBV20-1 with TRBJ2-7, with a possible D match to TRBD2 (5 bases). Material: whole blood, obtained in connection with sensitization to the hapten diphenylcyclopropenone (DPC). The CDR3 region has the DNA TGCAGTGCTAGGAGCGGTGGCGGCTCCTACGAGCAGTACTTC. Translation: CSARSGGGSYEQYF.